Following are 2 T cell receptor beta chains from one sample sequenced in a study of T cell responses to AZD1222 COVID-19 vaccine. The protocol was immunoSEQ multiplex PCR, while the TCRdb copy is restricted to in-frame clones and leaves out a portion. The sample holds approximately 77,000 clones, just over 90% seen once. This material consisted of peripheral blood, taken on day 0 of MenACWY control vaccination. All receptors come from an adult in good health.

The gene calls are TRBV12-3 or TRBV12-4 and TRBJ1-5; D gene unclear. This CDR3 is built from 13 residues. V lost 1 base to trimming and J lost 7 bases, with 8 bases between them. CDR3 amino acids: CASSLGARQPQHF. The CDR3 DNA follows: TGTGCCAGCAGTTTAGGAGCCCGGCAGCCCCAGCATTTT.

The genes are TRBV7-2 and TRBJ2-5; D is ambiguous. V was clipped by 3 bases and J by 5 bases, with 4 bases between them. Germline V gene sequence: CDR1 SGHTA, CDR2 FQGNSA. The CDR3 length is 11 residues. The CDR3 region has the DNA TGTGCCAGCAGCTTCAGTGAGACCCAGTACTTC. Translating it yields CASSFSETQYF.